This T cell receptor (beta chain) appears in the sequencing data of a study of T cell responses to AZD1222 COVID-19 vaccine. The CDR3 is made up of 15 amino acids. CDR1 MNHEY and CDR2 SVGEGT come from the germline V gene. Trimming stripped 6 bases from V and 11 bases from J, with 22 bases between. General study points: Unmutated variant regions are reportedly targeted by nearly half of spike-specific TCRs. Breadth and depth of Spike-specific TCRs rose after two AZD1222 doses. Mostly white British, mostly female donors; authors suggested clonal diversity may be underestimated.

Generated by immunoSEQ multiplex PCR, the TCRdb table keeps only in-frame clones and is missing some. Altogether 95,000 to 150,000 clones are present, roughly 92% being singletons, with the ten largest covering about 1.5%. A note on this clone: Antigen specificity is unknown.

This chain joins TRBV6-2 or TRBV6-3 and TRBJ1-4, with TRBD1 as a possible D gene (5 bases). The sequence derives from an adult in good health. The sequencing here drew on peripheral blood, taken on day 0 of AZD1222 vaccination. The CDR3 reads CASSGVTGLMRKLFF. CDR3 DNA: TGTGCCAGCAGCGGGGTGACGGGACTAATGAGGAAACTGTTTTTT.